The rows below give T cell receptor beta chains drawn from one sample of a study of CD8+CD57+ T cells in acquired aplastic anemia. TCRdb passed the reads through MiXCR, listing each CDR3 protein once. The repertoire holds roughly 200,000 distinct CDR3 sequences, with roughly 65% as singletons. The specimen was sorted CD4+, CD8+, or CD8+CD57+ T cells (not recorded which) from PBMCs. The source is a human donor with aplastic anemia. CDR3s leave out the opening cysteine and the closing phenylalanine or tryptophan. Fields, in order: V gene, D gene, CDR3 protein. The D gene is left open where the match is weak.

v_gene: TRBV12-3/TRBV12-4
d_gene: TRBD1
CDR3aa: ASRTTGTGGKNTIY

v_gene: TRBV5-1
d_gene: -
CDR3aa: ASSLRVSAVTEAF

v_gene: TRBV7-3
d_gene: -
CDR3aa: ASSPWSSQNSPLH

v_gene: TRBV7-9
d_gene: TRBD1
CDR3aa: ASSSRTGGGEQF

v_gene: TRBV5-6
d_gene: TRBD2
CDR3aa: ASSFWASGDNWLDTQY

v_gene: TRBV20-1
d_gene: -
CDR3aa: SARGRGYEQY

v_gene: TRBV13
d_gene: TRBD1
CDR3aa: ASSPPTGGIHEQY

v_gene: TRBV15
d_gene: -
CDR3aa: ATSRDLVETQY

v_gene: TRBV10-3
d_gene: -
CDR3aa: AISEGLSGRIQPQH

v_gene: TRBV15
d_gene: TRBD2
CDR3aa: ATSSPAGREGTDTQY

v_gene: TRBV2
d_gene: -
CDR3aa: ASSDSRPNQPQH

v_gene: TRBV6-9
d_gene: -
CDR3aa: AISESGSPYNEQF

v_gene: TRBV5-1
d_gene: TRBD1
CDR3aa: ASRPGQGGGEQY

v_gene: TRBV11-1
d_gene: -
CDR3aa: ASSLSRTFTDTQY

v_gene: TRBV24-1
d_gene: -
CDR3aa: ATERRNTGELF

v_gene: TRBV5-6
d_gene: -
CDR3aa: ASSLVGREETQY

v_gene: TRBV25-1
d_gene: -
CDR3aa: ASSEWASNTGELF

v_gene: TRBV5-6
d_gene: TRBD2
CDR3aa: ASSISGATDTQY

v_gene: TRBV15
d_gene: TRBD2
CDR3aa: ATSRWTSGDSSYEQY

v_gene: TRBV19
d_gene: -
CDR3aa: ASRSSGISGANVLT

v_gene: TRBV5-1
d_gene: -
CDR3aa: ASSLVADQYNEQF

v_gene: TRBV7-9
d_gene: -
CDR3aa: ASSLGGALNYGYT

v_gene: TRBV6-2/TRBV6-3
d_gene: TRBD1
CDR3aa: ASRPGTGRQY

v_gene: TRBV20-1
d_gene: TRBD1
CDR3aa: SARQGGNYGYT

v_gene: TRBV19
d_gene: -
CDR3aa: ASSSGEAPLH

v_gene: TRBV25-1
d_gene: -
CDR3aa: ASSGINQETQY

v_gene: TRBV19
d_gene: -
CDR3aa: ASSHQGRELF

v_gene: TRBV27
d_gene: -
CDR3aa: ASSPGPRDTQY

v_gene: TRBV5-1
d_gene: TRBD1
CDR3aa: ASSRGQVEAF

v_gene: TRBV20-1
d_gene: TRBD1
CDR3aa: SATRQGADTQY

v_gene: TRBV24-1
d_gene: -
CDR3aa: ATSDGGTNEKLF

v_gene: TRBV24-1
d_gene: -
CDR3aa: ATPGQGYGYT

v_gene: TRBV6-2/TRBV6-3
d_gene: -
CDR3aa: ASSYGGRRTDTQY

v_gene: TRBV19
d_gene: TRBD1
CDR3aa: ATLGQANSPLH

v_gene: TRBV18
d_gene: -
CDR3aa: ASSPQGYNEQF

v_gene: TRBV6-1
d_gene: TRBD1
CDR3aa: ASSVRDRSLYEQY

v_gene: TRBV7-2
d_gene: -
CDR3aa: ASSVIGGPDTQY